A single sample gave rise to the 13 T cell receptor beta chains below, sequenced in a study of blood T cell repertoires in COVID-19. Here immunoSEQ multiplex PCR was the method, and the copy in TCRdb shows in-frame clones only, minus some. The sample lists about 250,000 clones, roughly 84% seen once, with 3% to 4% in the top ten. Sample: peripheral blood. Receptors were obtained from a woman between 40 and 55 years old with active or convalescent COVID-19.

The chain is built from TRBV21-1 and TRBJ1-2; TRBD1 is the table's D call and was not checked against the DNA. TRBV21-1 is a pseudogene. The CDR3 has 11 amino acids. CDR3 in DNA: TGTGCCAGCAGCAATCGACAGGGCTACACCTTC. Protein: CASSNRQGYTF.

The genes are TRBV5-6 and TRBJ2-3; 14 bases align to TRBD2. CDR1 is SGHDT, CDR2 YYEEEE, per germline. This CDR3 spans 15 amino acids. With V trimmed by 5 bases and J by 3 bases, 2 bases remained unmatched. CDR3 loop: CASRRLAGGTDTQYF. In DNA form, the CDR3 reads TGTGCCAGCAGGAGACTAGCGGGGGGGACAGATACGCAGTATTTT. The full variable domain, completed using reference TRBV5-6 and TRBJ2-3, is DAGVTQSPTHLIKTRGQQVTLRCSPKSGHDTVSWYQQALGQGPQFIFQYYEEEERQRGNFPDRFSGHQFPNYSSELNVNALLLGDSALYLCASRRLAGGTDTQYFGPGTRLTVL.

This chain connects TRBV3-1 (or the pseudogene TRBV3-2) to TRBJ1-1, with 7 bases matching TRBD1. The junction had 6 bases not matched to a gene; V was cut back by 2 bases and J by 6 bases. CDR1 is LGHDT and CDR2 is YNNKEL in the germline V gene (reference sequence). CDR3 length: 14 amino acids. CDR3 nucleotides: TGTGCCAGCAGCCAACTACAGGGGTTTTCTGAAGCTTTCTTT. This translates into CASSQLQGFSEAFF.

This chain connects TRBV13 to TRBJ2-1; D gene ambiguous. Trimming took off 3 bases at V and 3 bases at J, with 12 bases between the two ends. Per the germline V gene, CDR1 is PRHDT and CDR2 is FYEKMQ (reference sequence). The CDR3 is 15 amino acids. CDR3 bases: TGTGCCAGCAGCTTTGGGCAGTCGTTCTACAATGAGCAGTTCTTC. Translation: CASSFGQSFYNEQFF.

The V and J genes are TRBV28 and TRBJ1-5; maybe TRBD1 (6 bases). V was clipped by 7 bases and J by 5 bases, with 18 bases between them. Germline assignment: CDR1 MDHEN and CDR2 SYDVKM. There are 15 residues in the CDR3. The CDR3 region is CASTQGGPKDQPQHF. The CDR3 nucleotides are TGTGCCAGCACCCAAGGGGGACCAAAGGATCAGCCCCAGCATTTT.

The chain is built from TRBV3-1 (or the pseudogene TRBV3-2) and TRBJ2-5; 8 nucleotides agree with TRBD2. After removal of 7 bases from V and 3 bases from J, the junction contained 10 bases not matched to a gene. This CDR3 has 15 residues. CDR1 and CDR2 from the germline V gene are LGHDT and YNNKEL (reference sequence). CDR3 sequence: CASTSRGGRKETQYF. CDR3 DNA: TGTGCCAGCACATCTCGCGGGGGGAGGAAAGAGACCCAGTACTTC.

V usage is TRBV2 and J usage is TRBJ2-2; TRBD2 is a possible D gene (7 bases). Trimming took off 4 bases at V and 4 bases at J, with 13 bases between the two ends. Germline CDR1 SNHLY, CDR2 FYNNEI. This CDR3 has 15 residues. CDR3 coding DNA: TGTGCCAGCAGTGGGGGGGGGCAGCCCACCGGGGAGCTGTTTTTT. Protein: CASSGGGQPTGELFF. The full variable domain, its missing parts supplied by reference TRBV2 and TRBJ2-2, is EPEVTQTPSHQVTQMGQEVILRCVPISNHLYFYWYRQILGQKVEFLVSFYNNEISEKSEIFDDQFSVERPDGSNFTLKIRSTKLEDSAMYFCASSGGGQPTGELFFGEGSRLTVL.

CDR3 amino acids: CASSPARDTEAFF. The CDR3 region has the DNA TGTGCCAGCTCACCAGCGCGGGACACTGAAGCTTTCTTT. The gene calls are TRBV18 and TRBJ1-1; no reliable D call. The CDR3 covers 13 residues. The V and J ends lost 2 bases and 3 bases respectively, with 7 bases between them. CDR1 is KGHSH, CDR2 LQKENI, per germline.

The chain uses TRBV5-1 and TRBJ1-1; no clear D gene. The length of the CDR3 is 13 residues. Per the germline V gene, CDR1 is SGHRS and CDR2 is YFSETQ. The V gene lost 0 bases and the J gene lost 3 bases, with 6 bases spanning the gap. The DNA of the CDR3 is TGCGCCAGCAGCTTGGCCCCGTACACTGAAGCTTTCTTT. Translated: CASSLAPYTEAFF. Supplemented by reference TRBV5-1 and TRBJ1-1, the full variable domain reads KAGVTQTPRYLIKTRGQQVTLSCSPISGHRSVSWYQQTPGQGLQFLFEYFSETQRNKGNFPGRFSGRQFSNSRSEMNVSTLELGDSALYLCASSLAPYTEAFFGQGTRLTVV.

The V call is TRBV27, the J call TRBJ2-2, with TRBD1 as a possible D gene (6 bases). The CDR3 has 14 residues. Trimming cost V 8 bases and J 4 bases, with 14 bases left between them. Germline lookup yields CDR1 MNHEY and CDR2 SMNVEV (reference sequence). This CDR3 reads CASSGARVTGELFF. DNA of the CDR3: TGTGCCAGCTCAGGGGCGCGGGTCACCGGGGAGCTGTTTTTT.

V and J are TRBV3-1 (or the pseudogene TRBV3-2) and TRBJ1-2; no clear D. Germline values: CDR1 LGHDT, CDR2 YNNKEL (reference sequence). This CDR3 has 16 residues. Trimming removed 4 bases from V and 4 bases from J, with 19 bases in between. The CDR3 nucleotides are TGTGCCAGCAGCCCACAGACGCGGGCCCCCGGCTATGGCTACACCTTC. Residues: CASSPQTRAPGYGYTF.

This clone was detected only a few times. V and J are TRBV7-3 and TRBJ2-2; weak D call: TRBD2 (5 bases). The V gene lost 5 bases and the J gene lost 4 bases, with 11 bases spanning the gap. The length of the CDR3 is 14 residues. Germline V CDR1 and CDR2: SGHTA, FQGTGA. CDR3 residues: CASSLSGSTGELFF. The CDR3 nucleotides read TGTGCCAGCAGCCTCTCGGGAAGCACCGGGGAGCTGTTTTTT.

The chain carries TRBV10-3 and TRBJ1-3; TRBD1 is a possible D gene (5 bases). CDR3 length: 15 residues. Trimming shortened V by 5 bases and J by 0 bases, and 11 bases separated the two germline ends. In germline, CDR1 is ENHRY, CDR2 SYGVKD. The CDR3: CAISRDSNSGNTIYF. The CDR3 DNA reads as TGTGCCATCAGTCGGGACTCAAACTCTGGAAACACCATATATTTT.